The 30 T cell receptor beta chains given below trace back to one sample, sequenced in a study of blood T cell repertoires in COVID-19. Repertoires were generated with immunoSEQ multiplex PCR, while TCRdb's copy carries only in-frame clones and drops some. This table holds fewer than 150,000 clones, approximately 84% found once. The sequencing input was peripheral blood. These receptors were collected from a woman aged 25 to 45 who had recovered from COVID-19.

This sequence joins TRBV6-5 and TRBJ1-4; D perhaps matches TRBD1 (5 bases). The CDR3 runs to 16 residues. V lost 4 bases and J lost 0, with 12 bases in between. Germline V gene sequence: CDR1 MNHEY, CDR2 SVGAGI. This CDR3 reads CASSLARGATNEKLFF. The CDR3 region has the DNA TGTGCCAGCAGTTTGGCCCGGGGGGCAACTAATGAAAAACTGTTTTTT.

This clone has just one count. This rearrangement joins TRBV11-2 to TRBJ2-3, with 7 bases fitting TRBD2. The CDR3 is 18 residues long. From germline, CDR1 is SGHAT and CDR2 FQNNGV. V trimming: 5 bases; J trimming: 5 bases; junction bases outside the gene matches: 19. The CDR3 nucleotides read TGTGCCAGCAGCCCTTGGGAGGGTAGCTGGAGGTCCCTAGATACGCAGTATTTT. Its protein is CASSPWEGSWRSLDTQYF.

The gene calls are TRBV19 and TRBJ2-3; D is perhaps TRBD1 (6 bases). This CDR3 spans 13 amino acids. The germline CDR1 and CDR2 sequences are LNHDA and SQIVND (reference sequence). V was pared by 6 bases and J by 3 bases, with 10 bases between. The CDR3 sequence is CASSPRGTDTQYF. The CDR3 DNA is TGTGCCAGTAGCCCGAGGGGGACAGATACGCAGTATTTT.

The gene calls are TRBV4-1 and TRBJ2-3; TRBD2 aligns across 10 bases. Looked up from germline, CDR1 is MGHRA and CDR2 is YSYEKL. Unmatched junction bases numbered 9, after V lost 4 bases and J lost 2 bases. CDR3 length: 17 residues. CDR3 amino acids: CASSPSGSGVSTDTQYF. The CDR3 DNA follows: TGCGCCAGCAGCCCTAGCGGGAGTGGGGTCTCCACAGATACGCAGTATTTT.

This chain connects TRBV11-3 to TRBJ1-1; perhaps TRBD1 as D (6 bases). Trimming took off 5 bases at V and 5 bases at J, with 15 bases between the two ends. CDR3 size: 14 residues. Germline V gene lookup returns CDR1 SGHNT and CDR2 YENEEA. The CDR3 bases are TGTGCCAGCAGCCCTGGAGGGGGGGGGACTGAAGCTTTCTTT. The encoded protein is CASSPGGGGTEAFF.

There are many counts of this clone. This sequence joins TRBV14 and TRBJ1-2, with 7 bases lining up with TRBD1. CDR1 is SGHDN and CDR2 is FVKESK in the germline V gene. This CDR3 comprises 16 residues. V was pared by 3 bases and J by 4 bases, with 11 bases of the junction left unmatched. CDR3 loop: CASSHSGQEALYGYTF. DNA of the CDR3: TGTGCCAGCAGCCATTCTGGACAGGAAGCCCTCTATGGCTACACCTTC.

The gene calls are TRBV27 and TRBJ2-7, with TRBD2 identical over 9 bases. The CDR3 sequence is 14 residues long. Germline CDR1 is MNHEY and CDR2 is SMNVEV (reference sequence). Losses at the gene ends were 5 bases for V and 3 bases for J; bases not matched to a gene: 5. The CDR3 region has the DNA TGTGCCAGCAGTGGAGGACTAGCGATCTACGAGCAGTACTTC. Translation: CASSGGLAIYEQYF.

This clone turned up a few times. This rearrangement joins TRBV12-3 or TRBV12-4 to TRBJ2-5; D remains unclear. This CDR3 has 13 amino acids. Trimming pared 2 bases from V and 3 bases from J, leaving 7 bases between. The CDR3 nucleotides are TGTGCCAGCAGTTTATTGGCAGAAGAGACCCAGTACTTC. Protein sequence: CASSLLAEETQYF.

The chain uses TRBV29-1 and TRBJ1-2; the match to TRBD1 covers 9 bases. With 5 bases clipped from V and 7 bases from J, the junction kept 17 bases outside the gene matches. Looked up from germline, CDR1 is SQVTM and CDR2 is ANQGSEA. This CDR3 is built from 16 residues. DNA of the CDR3: TGCAGCGTTCCTTGGGACCCGGGACAGGGTGATGGTGGCTACACCTTC. Amino acids: CSVPWDPGQGDGGYTF.

A word on this clone: Compared with germline, one end of the junction differs, possibly owing to a read error. The chain combines TRBV7-3 with TRBJ2-7, with TRBD1 matching 10 bases. The CDR3 has 13 amino acids. Germline V CDR1 and CDR2: SGHTA, FQGTGA. CDR3 nucleotide sequence: TGTGCCAGCAGCTCCGGGACAGGGGAGGCCCCCCACTTC. Protein product: CASSSGTGEAPHF.

On this clone itself: One junction end does not reproduce the germline sequence, and a read error may be involved. The rearrangement links TRBV7-7 to TRBJ2-2; D gene unclear. CDR3 size: 15 residues. CDR1 SSHAT and CDR2 FNYEAQ come from the germline V gene (reference sequence). The DNA for the CDR3 is TGTGCTAGCAGCCCTGTTATAGACTCGGGTGGGGAGCTGTTTTTT. Encoded protein: CASSPVIDSGGELFF.

CDR3 amino acids: CAISDPGQGLEEQFF. The DNA for the CDR3 is TGTGCCATCAGTGACCCCGGACAGGGACTCGAGGAGCAGTTCTTC. The chain carries TRBV10-3 and TRBJ2-1, with TRBD1 identical over 8 bases. Germline values: CDR1 ENHRY, CDR2 SYGVKD. The junction had 11 bases not matched to a gene; V was cut back by 3 bases and J by 10 bases. The CDR3 covers 15 residues.

This chain's CDR3 is CASQRGQGNQPQHF. The CDR3 nucleotides are TGTGCCAGTCAGAGGGGACAGGGCAATCAGCCCCAGCATTTT. This chain links TRBV19 with TRBJ1-5; 8 positions agree with TRBD1. J gave up 2 bases and V 8 bases, and 5 bases lay outside the gene matches. CDR3 size: 14 residues. Germline loops: CDR1 LNHDA, CDR2 SQIVND (reference sequence).

CDR3 in DNA: TGTGCCAGCAGTGAAGAGCGGGACAGGACACTTAGCAATCAGCCCCAGCATTTT. Translating it yields CASSEERDRTLSNQPQHF. This chain joins TRBV6-1 and TRBJ1-5; 8 bases are a match to TRBD1. The CDR3 extends over 18 amino acids. V lost 1 base, J lost 0 bases, and 8 bases stayed unmatched. Germline lookup yields CDR1 MNHNS and CDR2 SASEGT.

J is TRBJ2-7 and V is TRBV6-1; 7 bases agree with TRBD2. CDR3 length: 15 residues. Germline V gene sequence: CDR1 MNHNS, CDR2 SASEGT. V lost 2 bases to trimming and J lost 1 base; unmatched junction nucleotides: 5. Here the CDR3 DNA reads TGTGCCAGCAGTGAATGGGGGGGGATGTCCTACGAGCAGTACTTC. Encoded protein: CASSEWGGMSYEQYF.

V and J are TRBV12-3 or TRBV12-4 and TRBJ2-1; the match to TRBD2 covers 7 bases. The ends lost 2 bases at V and 11 bases at J; junction bases unmatched: 6. CDR3 size: 13 residues. DNA of the CDR3: TGTGCCAGCAGTTTATGGCGGGAGTATAAGCAGTTCTTC. Residues: CASSLWREYKQFF.

V gene TRBV2 combines with J gene TRBJ2-1; 7 bases align to TRBD2. The CDR3 extends over 15 amino acids. Trimming removed 7 bases from V and 3 bases from J; junction bases left unmatched: 9. The germline CDR1 and CDR2 sequences are SNHLY and FYNNEI. The CDR3 sequence is CASKRGARIYNEQFF. In DNA, the CDR3 is TGTGCCAGCAAGCGGGGCGCCAGAATCTACAATGAGCAGTTCTTC.

This clone was seen once. This chain links TRBV9 with TRBJ2-3; TRBD2 matches 9 bases. Per germline, CDR1 SGDLS and CDR2 YYNGEE. Trimming took 4 bases from V and 8 from J; bases not matched to a gene: 17. The CDR3 is 17 amino acids. Here the CDR3 reads CASSPGAGTSFEATQYF. The CDR3 bases are TGTGCCAGCAGCCCGGGGGCGGGGACTAGCTTTGAAGCTACGCAGTATTTT.

The chain is built from TRBV19 and TRBJ2-2, with D uncertain. The CDR3 sequence is 15 residues long. The V gene's germline CDR1 is LNHDA and CDR2 SQIVND (reference sequence). V was trimmed by 6 bases and J by 4 bases, leaving 15 bases between them. CDR3 loop: CASSHTTSATGELFF. DNA for the CDR3: TGTGCCAGTAGCCATACTACCTCAGCCACCGGGGAGCTGTTTTTT.

In its sample, this clone was seen once. The chain employs TRBV27 and TRBJ2-5; D is perhaps TRBD1 (5 bases). The germline V gene encodes CDR1 MNHEY and CDR2 SMNVEV (reference sequence). The length of the CDR3 is 13 residues. V lost 10 bases and J 0 bases, leaving 12 bases between the germline ends. The CDR3, as DNA: TGTGCCACCTCCCGACAGAACCAAGAGACCCAGTACTTC. Its protein product is CATSRQNQETQYF.

The rearrangement joins TRBV16 to TRBJ1-4; 11 bases match TRBD1. Germline-derived CDR1 and CDR2 are KGHSY and FQNENV. V lost 5 bases and J lost 7; bases outside the gene matches: 6. The CDR3 spans 15 residues. This chain's CDR3 is CASSSTGTGGEKLFF. The CDR3 DNA follows: TGTGCCAGCAGCTCGACCGGGACAGGGGGTGAAAAACTGTTTTTT.

The J gene is TRBJ1-1, the V gene TRBV5-1; D is ambiguous. CDR3 length: 16 residues. Between the trimmed V and J ends, which lost 4 bases and 1 base, there was a span of 17 bases. The germline V gene encodes CDR1 SGHRS and CDR2 YFSETQ. The CDR3 nucleotides are TGCGCCAGCAGCCCCCAAGGCGGGCACTGGAACACTGAAGCTTTCTTT. As protein: CASSPQGGHWNTEAFF.

The gene calls are TRBV14 and TRBJ2-4; D remains ambiguous. Germline CDR1 is SGHDN and CDR2 is FVKESK. This CDR3 comprises 14 residues. The ends were cut back, 0 bases at V and 6 bases at J, with 9 bases in the middle. The CDR3 loop reads CASSQDITVNIQYF. CDR3 coding DNA: TGTGCCAGCAGCCAAGACATAACTGTAAACATTCAGTACTTC.

The rearrangement joins TRBV11-2 to TRBJ2-7; D ambiguous. Germline values: CDR1 SGHAT, CDR2 FQNNGV. The germline V and J ends were trimmed by 4 bases and 2 bases, with 24 bases remaining between them. The CDR3 loop spans 18 amino acids. The CDR3 DNA reads TGTGCCAGCAGCTGGGCCCTTTACTTGGTTGGCAAAACCTACGAGCAGTACTTC. It codes for CASSWALYLVGKTYEQYF.

The chain carries TRBV20-1 and TRBJ2-1, with D possibly TRBD2 on 6 matching bases. Germline V gene lookup returns CDR1 DFQATT and CDR2 SNEGSKA (reference sequence). This CDR3 contains 14 residues. V lost 3 bases, J lost 3 bases, and 12 bases lay in between. The CDR3 sequence: CSASQGGIYNEQFF. CDR3 DNA sequence: TGCAGTGCTAGTCAGGGCGGGATCTACAATGAGCAGTTCTTC.

This clone occurred a few times. CDR3 amino acids: CASSSTDRGAELFF. The CDR3 nucleotides read TGTGCCAGCAGCTCTACGGACAGGGGAGCGGAGCTGTTTTTT. This chain links TRBV7-3 with TRBJ2-2; 9 bases align to TRBD1. Germline V gene sequence: CDR1 SGHTA, CDR2 FQGTGA. The CDR3 has 14 amino acids. V gave up 4 bases and J gave up 10 bases; unmatched junction bases: 7.

The chain employs TRBV18 and TRBJ1-1; D gene unclear. Per the germline V gene, CDR1 is KGHSH and CDR2 is LQKENI. CDR3 length: 13 amino acids. V gave up 2 bases and J gave up 3 bases, with 7 bases separating them. CDR3 nucleotides: TGTGCCAGCTCACCATCAGTCTACACTGAAGCTTTCTTT. It encodes CASSPSVYTEAFF.

This chain connects TRBV7-8 to TRBJ2-1; 10 bases are a match to TRBD2. This CDR3 region has 17 residues. Germline V gene data show CDR1 as SGHVS and CDR2 as FQNEAQ. With V trimmed by 0 bases and J by 5 bases, 7 bases remained unmatched. The CDR3 DNA reads as TGTGCCAGCAGCTTAGCGTCCGGGCTAGCGGGAGACAATGAGCAGTTCTTC. Translation gives CASSLASGLAGDNEQFF.

The chain carries TRBV9 and TRBJ1-1; tentatively, D is TRBD1 (5 bases). Germline CDR1 and CDR2: SGDLS and YYNGEE. The CDR3 has 17 residues. V dropped 1 base and J dropped 4 bases, with 20 bases sitting between them. The DNA of the CDR3 is TGTGCCAGCAGCGTACCTTCCCTCGCTTCTGACAGCACTGAAGCTTTCTTT. This encodes CASSVPSLASDSTEAFF. Full variable domain (rest looked up from reference TRBV9 and TRBJ1-1): DSGVTQTPKHLITATGQRVTLRCSPRSGDLSVYWYQQSLDQGLQFLIQYYNGEERAKGNILERFSAQQFPDLHSELNLSSLELGDSALYFCASSVPSLASDSTEAFFGQGTRLTVV.

V is TRBV23-1 and J is TRBJ1-4; D gene unclear. TRBV23-1 is an ORF, and what it does is uncertain. The CDR3 sequence is 13 residues long. The V end was cut by 8 bases, the J end by 6 bases, with 13 bases between. In DNA, the CDR3 is TGCGCCAGCCTTGAGAGTTGGTATGAAAAACTGTTTTTT. Protein: CASLESWYEKLFF.